One sample yielded the 13 T cell receptor beta chains listed below, sequenced in a study of blood T cell repertoires in COVID-19. Produced via immunoSEQ multiplex PCR; TCRdb's table is partial and in-frame only. The table lists about 400,000 clones, approximately 88% of them singletons, with around 2% in the top ten. Sequencing input: PBMCs or T cells enriched from blood (not recorded which). The receptors derive from a woman aged 40 to 50 with acute COVID-19.

The V and J genes are TRBV7-2 and TRBJ1-1; D ambiguous. V lost 0 bases and J lost 1, with 6 bases in between. Per germline, CDR1 SGHTA and CDR2 FQGNSA. The CDR3 sequence is 14 residues long. CDR3 DNA: TGTGCCAGCAGCTTAGCGGCACCGAACACTGAAGCTTTCTTT. Protein product: CASSLAAPNTEAFF.

V is TRBV19 and J is TRBJ1-5, with D unclear. The germline V and J ends were trimmed by 3 bases and 5 bases, with 11 bases remaining between them. CDR3 length: 14 amino acids. Per germline, CDR1 LNHDA and CDR2 SQIVND (reference sequence). Written as DNA, the CDR3 is TGTGCCAGTAGTATTACCGGAGAGGATCAGCCCCAGCATTTT. It codes for CASSITGEDQPQHF.

About this clone: This same CDR3 is encoded by further DNA sequences in the sample. This chain joins TRBV9 and TRBJ2-7, with D possibly matching TRBD2 (5 bases). The germline V gene encodes CDR1 SGDLS and CDR2 YYNGEE. The germline V and J ends were trimmed by 0 bases and 7 bases, with 11 bases remaining between them. The CDR3 is 13 amino acids. CDR3 DNA: TGTGCCAGCAGCGTAGCGGGCGGCGGGGAGCAGTACTTC. Translation gives CASSVAGGGEQYF.

The gene calls are TRBV15 and TRBJ2-4; D gene uncertain. This CDR3 is 15 amino acids long. Trimming cost V 1 base and J 1 base, with 8 bases left between them. The germline CDR1 and CDR2 sequences are LNHNV and YYDKDF (reference sequence). CDR3 DNA sequence: TGTGCCACCAGCAGAGGATTGAGGGCCAAAAACATTCAGTACTTC. As protein: CATSRGLRAKNIQYF.

The rearrangement joins TRBV13 to TRBJ2-7; 11 bases are shared with TRBD1. Germline values: CDR1 PRHDT, CDR2 FYEKMQ (reference sequence). The V gene end was trimmed by 5 bases and the J gene end by 3 bases; junction bases not matched to a gene: 6. This CDR3 spans 15 amino acids. The CDR3 nucleotides read TGTGCCAGCAGCAAACCGGGACAGGGGGTCTACGAGCAGTACTTC. This sequence encodes CASSKPGQGVYEQYF.

The genes are TRBV14 and TRBJ2-5, with D perhaps TRBD1 (6 bases). Trimming removed 1 base from V and 0 bases from J, with 12 bases in between. Germline loops: CDR1 SGHDN, CDR2 FVKESK. The CDR3 covers 16 residues. The CDR3 region has the DNA TGTGCCAGCAGCCAAGTGGGCAGGGGTCACCAAGAGACCCAGTACTTC. Its protein is CASSQVGRGHQETQYF. The full variable domain, completed using reference TRBV14 and TRBJ2-5, is EAGVTQFPSHSVIEKGQTVTLRCDPISGHDNLYWYRRVMGKEIKFLLHFVKESKQDESGMPNNRFLAERTGGTYSTLKVQPAELEDSGVYFCASSQVGRGHQETQYFGPGTRLLVL.

The CDR3 DNA reads TGTGCCAGCAGCCAAGATAAAAACGCCGGTGCTGAGCAGTTCTTC. Translated, it gives CASSQDKNAGAEQFF. The chain carries TRBV4-2 and TRBJ2-1; D is uncertain. The germline gives CDR1 LGHNA, CDR2 YNFKEQ. This CDR3 is 15 amino acids long. Trimming left V 0 bases short and J 9 bases short, with 15 bases between.

This chain links TRBV3-1 (or the pseudogene TRBV3-2) with TRBJ2-1, with D possibly TRBD1 on 6 matching bases. This CDR3 is built from 13 residues. Trimming left V 1 base short and J 13 bases short, with 14 bases between. Germline loops: CDR1 LGHDT, CDR2 YNNKEL (reference sequence). The CDR3 region has the DNA TGTGCCAGCAGCCAAGGAAGGGGGAACATACAGTTCTTC. Amino acid sequence: CASSQGRGNIQFF.

This chain connects TRBV5-4 to TRBJ1-2, with 10 nucleotides matching TRBD1. Germline CDR1 reads SGHNT; CDR2 reads YYREEE (reference sequence). J lost 5 bases, V lost 4 bases, and 5 bases had no gene match. This CDR3 comprises 14 residues. The chain's CDR3 is CASSGRDRGYGYTF. The CDR3 DNA reads TGTGCCAGCAGCGGCAGGGACAGGGGTTATGGCTACACCTTC. Full variable domain (outside the CDR3, taken from reference TRBV5-4 and TRBJ1-2): ETGVTQSPTHLIKTRGQQVTLRCSSQSGHNTVSWYQQALGQGPQFIFQYYREEENGRGNFPPRFSGLQFPNYSSELNVNALELDDSALYLCASSGRDRGYGYTFGSGTRLTVV.

This sequence joins TRBV4-1 and TRBJ2-2, with D perhaps TRBD1 (5 bases). CDR1 is MGHRA and CDR2 is YSYEKL in the germline V gene. The CDR3 is made up of 16 amino acids. Trimming shortened V by 1 base and J by 2 bases, and 11 bases separated the two germline ends. The DNA for the CDR3 is TGCGCCAGCAGCCAAGGTCTAGGGGTTAACACCGGGGAGCTGTTTTTT. Residues: CASSQGLGVNTGELFF.

About this clone itself: Different DNA sequences within this sample yield the same CDR3. CDR3 sequence: CASSLDPGGTEAFF. In DNA, the CDR3 is TGTGCCAGCAGCTTGGATCCGGGAGGAACTGAAGCTTTCTTT. The genes are TRBV5-4 and TRBJ1-1, with D uncertain. V lost 0 bases and J lost 5, with 11 bases in between. The CDR3 has 14 amino acids. From germline, CDR1 is SGHNT and CDR2 YYREEE (reference sequence).

The chain combines TRBV18 with TRBJ1-1; D unresolved. Germline CDR1 is KGHSH and CDR2 is LQKENI. CDR3 length: 15 residues. V shed 6 bases and J shed 0 bases, with 14 bases lying between them. The CDR3 reads CASSRGSPVNTEAFF. CDR3 sequence (DNA): TGTGCCAGCTCGCGTGGTAGCCCAGTGAACACTGAAGCTTTCTTT.

V is TRBV30 and J is TRBJ1-6; possible D gene TRBD1, 5 bases. CDR3 length: 14 amino acids. V was cut by 4 bases and J by 14 bases, with 21 bases left in between. Germline CDR1 GTSNPN, CDR2 SVGIG (reference sequence). CDR3 in amino acids: CAWKYGGLIGALHF. CDR3 DNA: TGTGCCTGGAAATATGGGGGGTTAATAGGGGCCCTCCACTTT.